The entry that follows covers one T cell receptor beta chain sequence. Antigen specificity is unknown. This entry is derived from a study of cytomegalovirus exposure and HLA in healthy donors. Study-level findings and limits: Researchers catalogued roughly 150 TCR beta chains as cytomegalovirus-associated. The classifier reportedly diagnosed cytomegalovirus status with high specificity and sensitivity.

The donors were members of the validation cohort comprising about 130 subjects, separate from the roughly 730-subject first cohort. Sequencing was performed with immunoSEQ multiplex PCR; in TCRdb, only in-frame clones are kept and a portion is missing. This sample carries about 190,000 clones, more than 75% of them seen once, and the ten largest clones take more than 1.1%. This CDR3 contains 17 residues. With 5 bases removed from V and 0 bases from J, the gap between germline ends came to 17 bases. Germline CDR1 SGHVS, CDR2 FQNEAQ. This receptor was identified in a woman under 30 in good health and CMV-seronegative. The sample consisted of PBMCs. The chain combines TRBV7-8 with TRBJ1-5, with a tentative D call TRBD1 (5 bases). CDR3 in amino acids: CASSPLRGGSSNQPQHF. CDR3 nucleotide sequence: TGTGCCAGCAGCCCCCTACGTGGGGGGTCTAGCAATCAGCCCCAGCATTTT. Filled out from reference TRBV7-8 and TRBJ1-5, the complete variable domain reads GAGVSQSPRYKVAKRGQDVALRCDPISGHVSLFWYQQALGQGPEFLTYFQNEAQLDKSGLPSDRFFAERPEGSVSTLKIQRTQQEDSAVYLCASSPLRGGSSNQPQHFGDGTRLSIL.